Listed here is a single TCR beta chain. Its specificity is unknown. This record comes from a study of cytomegalovirus exposure and HLA in healthy donors. Study results and limitations: Most subjects' HLA-A and HLA-B alleles were reportedly predicted from TCR beta sequences.

Unmatched junction bases numbered 5, after V lost 6 bases and J lost 6 bases. The CDR3 extends over 14 amino acids. In germline, CDR1 is MDHEN, CDR2 SYDVKM. Researchers ran the PCR with 60 Vbeta and 13 Jbeta primers. The method was immunoSEQ multiplex PCR; TCRdb's version includes in-frame clones alone and lacks a portion of them. In all, the sample yields almost 35,000 clones. The receptor's source is a woman between 40 and 55 years old in good health and CMV-seropositive. What was sequenced was PBMCs. V and J are TRBV28 and TRBJ1-5, with 10 bases that match TRBD1. The CDR3 nucleotides read TGTGCCAGCAGGGGGACAGGGGACGGTCAGCCCCAGCATTTT. Amino acid sequence: CASRGTGDGQPQHF.